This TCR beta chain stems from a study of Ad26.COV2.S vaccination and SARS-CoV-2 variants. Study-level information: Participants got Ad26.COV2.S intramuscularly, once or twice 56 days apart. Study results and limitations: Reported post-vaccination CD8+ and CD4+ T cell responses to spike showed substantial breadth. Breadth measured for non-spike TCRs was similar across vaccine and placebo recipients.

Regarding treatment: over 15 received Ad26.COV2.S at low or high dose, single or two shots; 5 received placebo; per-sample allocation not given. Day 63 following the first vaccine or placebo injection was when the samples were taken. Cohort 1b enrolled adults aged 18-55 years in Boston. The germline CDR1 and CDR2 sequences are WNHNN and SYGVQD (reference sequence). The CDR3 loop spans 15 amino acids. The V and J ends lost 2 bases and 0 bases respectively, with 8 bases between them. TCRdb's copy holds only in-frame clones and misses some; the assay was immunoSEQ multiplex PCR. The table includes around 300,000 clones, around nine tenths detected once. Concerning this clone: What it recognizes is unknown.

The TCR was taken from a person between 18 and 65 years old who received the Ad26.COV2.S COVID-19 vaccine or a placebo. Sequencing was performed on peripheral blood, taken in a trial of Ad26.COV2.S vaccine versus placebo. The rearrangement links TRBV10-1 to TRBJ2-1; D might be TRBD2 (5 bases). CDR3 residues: CASSESGSSYNEQFF. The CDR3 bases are TGCGCCAGCAGTGAGAGCGGTAGCTCCTACAATGAGCAGTTCTTC.